The entry below describes one T cell receptor beta chain. Germline CDR1 and CDR2: MDHEN and SYDVKM. CDR3 size: 15 residues. J lost 2 bases, V lost 6 bases, and 6 bases had no gene match. The data were obtained in a study of OX40 agonist ivuxolimab in advanced cancers. Sequenced by immunoSEQ multiplex PCR; TCRdb stores in-frame clones only, minus some. The sample has about 130,000 clones, around 90% seen once. The clonotype was recovered from an adult with an advanced solid tumor such as melanoma, head and neck, liver or kidney cancer. The sequenced sample was CD4+ or CD8+ T cells sorted from blood, obtained in a trial of the OX40 agonist ivuxolimab. This sequence joins TRBV28 and TRBJ1-3; 8 bases line up with TRBD1. The CDR3 coding sequence is TGTGCCAGCAGATTTTGGACAGGGACTGGAAACACCATATATTTT. The encoded protein is CASRFWTGTGNTIYF.